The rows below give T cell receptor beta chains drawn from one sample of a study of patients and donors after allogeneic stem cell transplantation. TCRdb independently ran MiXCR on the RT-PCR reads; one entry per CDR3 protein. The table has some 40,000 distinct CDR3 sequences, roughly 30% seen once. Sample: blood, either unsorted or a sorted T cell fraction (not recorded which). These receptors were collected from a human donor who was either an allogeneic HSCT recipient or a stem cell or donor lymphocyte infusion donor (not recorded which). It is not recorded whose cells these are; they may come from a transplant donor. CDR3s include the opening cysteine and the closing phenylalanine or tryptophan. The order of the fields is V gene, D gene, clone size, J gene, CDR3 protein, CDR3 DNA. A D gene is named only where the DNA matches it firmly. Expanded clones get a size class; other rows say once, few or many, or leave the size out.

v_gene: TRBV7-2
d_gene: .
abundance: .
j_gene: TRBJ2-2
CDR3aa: CASSLFGAHTNTGELFF
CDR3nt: TGTGCCAGCAGCTTATTCGGGGCCCACACTAACACCGGGGAGCTGTTTTTT

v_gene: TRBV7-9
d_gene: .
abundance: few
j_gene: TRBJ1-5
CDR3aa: CASSRGGQPQHF
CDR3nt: TGTGCCAGCAGCCGGGGTGGGCAGCCCCAGCATTTT

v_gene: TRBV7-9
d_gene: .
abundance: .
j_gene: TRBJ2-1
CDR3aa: CASSARTNNEQFF
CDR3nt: TGTGCCAGCAGCGCCAGGACCAACAATGAGCAGTTCTTC

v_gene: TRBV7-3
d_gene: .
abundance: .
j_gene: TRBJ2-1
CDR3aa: CASSLTVASEQFF
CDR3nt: TGTGCCAGCAGCTTAACTGTAGCGTCTGAGCAGTTCTTC

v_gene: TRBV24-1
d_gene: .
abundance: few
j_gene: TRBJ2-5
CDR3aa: CATSEPDIKETQYF
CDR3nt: TGTGCCACCAGTGAACCTGACATAAAAGAGACCCAGTACTTC

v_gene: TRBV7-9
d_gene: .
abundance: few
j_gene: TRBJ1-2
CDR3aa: CASSLAWSDDHGYTF
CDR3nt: TGTGCCAGCAGCTTAGCGTGGTCGGACGACCATGGCTACACCTTC

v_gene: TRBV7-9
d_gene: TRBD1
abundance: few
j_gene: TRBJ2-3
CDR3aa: CASSPTGTDTQYF
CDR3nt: TGTGCCAGCAGCCCGACAGGGACAGATACGCAGTATTTT

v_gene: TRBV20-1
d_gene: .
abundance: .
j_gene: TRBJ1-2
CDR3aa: CRASQGGDYGYTF
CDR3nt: TGCAGAGCTAGTCAAGGGGGGGACTATGGCTACACCTTC

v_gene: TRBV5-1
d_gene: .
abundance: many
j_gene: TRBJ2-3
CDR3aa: CASSLEVFTDTQYF
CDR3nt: TGCGCCAGCAGCTTGGAAGTATTCACAGATACGCAGTATTTT

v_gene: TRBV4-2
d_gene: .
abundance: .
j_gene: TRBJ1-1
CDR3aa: CASSPSMNTEAFF
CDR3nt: TGTGCCAGCAGCCCCTCCATGAACACTGAAGCTTTCTTT

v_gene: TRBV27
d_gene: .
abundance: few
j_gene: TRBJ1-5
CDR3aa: CASNKLEGNQPQHF
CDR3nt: TGTGCCAGCAACAAACTTGAGGGCAATCAGCCCCAGCATTTT

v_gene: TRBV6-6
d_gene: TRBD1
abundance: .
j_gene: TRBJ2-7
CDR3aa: CASGDRGPYEQYF
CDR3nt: TGTGCCAGCGGGGACAGGGGTCCCTACGAGCAGTACTTC

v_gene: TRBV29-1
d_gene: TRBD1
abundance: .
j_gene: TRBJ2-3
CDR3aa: CSVVDRGRTDTQYF
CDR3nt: TGCAGCGTCGTGGACAGGGGGCGCACAGATACGCAGTATTTT

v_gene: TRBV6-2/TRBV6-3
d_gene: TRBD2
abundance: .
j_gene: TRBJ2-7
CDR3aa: CASSSRASGSRSYEQYF
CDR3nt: TGTGCCAGCAGTTCAAGGGCTAGCGGGAGTAGGTCCTACGAGCAGTACTTC

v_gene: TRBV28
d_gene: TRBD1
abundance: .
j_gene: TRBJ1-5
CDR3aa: CASTPEPGGPGDQPQHF
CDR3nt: TGTGCCAGCACCCCCGAACCAGGGGGGCCTGGCGATCAGCCCCAGCATTTT

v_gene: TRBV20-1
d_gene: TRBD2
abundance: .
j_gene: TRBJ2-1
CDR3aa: CSARRLAGWNEQFF
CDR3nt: TGCAGTGCTAGAAGGCTAGCGGGATGGAATGAGCAGTTCTTC

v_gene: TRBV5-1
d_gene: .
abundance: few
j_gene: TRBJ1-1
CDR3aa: CASSLGGGTTEAFF
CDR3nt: TGCGCCAGCAGCCTGGGAGGGGGGACCACTGAAGCTTTCTTT

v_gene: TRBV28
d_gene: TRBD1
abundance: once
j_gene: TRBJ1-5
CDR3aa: CASKGANGQPQHF
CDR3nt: TGTGCCAGCAAGGGGGCGAATGGACAGCCCCAGCATTTT

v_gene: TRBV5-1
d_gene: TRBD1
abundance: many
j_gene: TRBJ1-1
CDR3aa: CASSGNTGGDAFF
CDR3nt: TGCGCCAGCAGCGGGAATACAGGGGGCGACGCTTTCTTT

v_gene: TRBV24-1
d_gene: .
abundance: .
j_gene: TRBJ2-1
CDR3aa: CATSTRESSYNEQFF
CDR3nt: TGTGCCACCTCCACCAGAGAGAGCTCCTACAATGAGCAGTTCTTC

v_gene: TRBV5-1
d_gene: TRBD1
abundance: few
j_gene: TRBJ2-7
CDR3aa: CASSLGQGRIGDEQYF
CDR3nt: TGCGCCAGCAGCTTGGGACAGGGAAGAATCGGGGACGAGCAGTACTTC

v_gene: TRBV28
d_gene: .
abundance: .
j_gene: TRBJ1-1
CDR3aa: CASRTGGQLNTEAFF
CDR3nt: TGTGCCAGCAGAACAGGAGGACAGCTTAACACTGAAGCTTTCTTT

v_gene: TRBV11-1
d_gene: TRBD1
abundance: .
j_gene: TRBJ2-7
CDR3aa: CASNRRGRGPYEQYF
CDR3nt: TGTGCCAGCAATCGTCGGGGCAGGGGGCCTTACGAGCAGTACTTC

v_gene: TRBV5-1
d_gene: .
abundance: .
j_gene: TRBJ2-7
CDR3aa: CASSLAPLSYEQYF
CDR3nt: TGCGCCAGCAGCTTGGCCCCCCTCTCCTACGAGCAGTACTTC

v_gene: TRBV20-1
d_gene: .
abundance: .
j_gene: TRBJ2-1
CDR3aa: CSARPPTRANEQFF
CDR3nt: TGCAGTGCTAGACCCCCTACAAGGGCCAATGAGCAGTTCTTC

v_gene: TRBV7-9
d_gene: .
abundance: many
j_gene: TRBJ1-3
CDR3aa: CASSLAAGSGNTIYF
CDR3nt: TGTGCCAGCAGCTTAGCGGCGGGTTCCGGAAACACCATATATTTT

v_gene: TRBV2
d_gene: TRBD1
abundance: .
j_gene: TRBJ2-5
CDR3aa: CASITGTGLQETQYF
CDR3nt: TGTGCCAGCATCACCGGGACAGGGCTGCAAGAGACCCAGTACTTC

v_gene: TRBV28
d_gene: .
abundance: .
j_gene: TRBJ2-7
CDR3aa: CASSWGSGWYEQYF
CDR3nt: TGTGCCAGCAGTTGGGGGAGCGGGTGGTACGAGCAGTACTTC

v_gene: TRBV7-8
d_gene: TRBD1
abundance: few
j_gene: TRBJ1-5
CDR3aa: CASSTRDRARGLNQPQHF
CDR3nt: TGTGCCAGCAGCACTCGGGACAGGGCCCGGGGTCTCAATCAGCCCCAGCATTTT

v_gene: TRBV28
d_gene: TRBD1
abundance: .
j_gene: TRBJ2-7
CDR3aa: CASSLWGTDFGEQYF
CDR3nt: TGTGCCAGCAGTTTATGGGGGACAGATTTTGGCGAGCAGTACTTC

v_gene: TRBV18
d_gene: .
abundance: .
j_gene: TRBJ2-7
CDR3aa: CASSPPSSREQYF
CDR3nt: TGTGCCAGCTCACCACCGTCTAGTCGAGAGCAGTACTTC

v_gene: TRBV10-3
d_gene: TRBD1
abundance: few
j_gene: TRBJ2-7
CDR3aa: CAIRGTGLYEQYF
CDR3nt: TGTGCCATCAGGGGGACAGGACTCTACGAGCAGTACTTC

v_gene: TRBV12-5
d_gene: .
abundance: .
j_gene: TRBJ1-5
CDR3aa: CASGLKGQPQHF
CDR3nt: TGTGCTAGTGGTTTGAAGGGCCAGCCCCAGCATTTT

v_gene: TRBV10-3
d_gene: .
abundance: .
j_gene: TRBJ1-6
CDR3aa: CAIKGETTDSPLHF
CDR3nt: TGTGCCATCAAGGGGGAGACAACTGATTCACCCCTCCACTTT

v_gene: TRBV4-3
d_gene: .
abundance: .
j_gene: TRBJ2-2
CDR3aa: CASSQRVGGTGELFF
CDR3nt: TGCGCCAGCAGCCAACGGGTCGGCGGCACCGGGGAGCTGTTTTTT

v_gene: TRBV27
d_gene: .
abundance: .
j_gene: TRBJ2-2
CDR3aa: CASSLYQGGTGELFF
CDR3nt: TGTGCCAGCAGTTTATACCAGGGAGGCACCGGGGAGCTGTTTTTT

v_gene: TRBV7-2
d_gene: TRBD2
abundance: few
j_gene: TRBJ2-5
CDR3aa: CASSFERGWSGRPQETQYF
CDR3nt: TGTGCCAGCAGCTTTGAGAGGGGATGGAGCGGGAGGCCCCAAGAGACCCAGTACTTC

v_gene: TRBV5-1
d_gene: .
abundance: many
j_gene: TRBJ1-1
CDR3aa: CASSLIVNTEAFF
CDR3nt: TGCGCCAGCAGCTTGATAGTGAACACTGAAGCTTTCTTT

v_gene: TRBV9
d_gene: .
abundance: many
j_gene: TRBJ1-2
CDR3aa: CASSVVLRRGYGYTF
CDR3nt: TGTGCCAGCAGCGTAGTACTCAGGAGAGGCTATGGCTACACCTTC

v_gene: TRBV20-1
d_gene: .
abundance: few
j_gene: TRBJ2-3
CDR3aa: CSARAGPDTQYF
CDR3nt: TGCAGTGCTAGAGCAGGGCCAGATACGCAGTATTTT

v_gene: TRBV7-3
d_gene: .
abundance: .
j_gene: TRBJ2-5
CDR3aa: CASSSDHSDRATQYF
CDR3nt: TGTGCCAGCAGCTCCGACCATAGCGACCGAGCGACCCAGTACTTC

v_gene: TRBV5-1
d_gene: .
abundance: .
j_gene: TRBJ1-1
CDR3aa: CASSLAGRGREAFF
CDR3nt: TGCGCCAGCAGCTTGGCCGGGCGAGGGCGTGAAGCTTTCTTT

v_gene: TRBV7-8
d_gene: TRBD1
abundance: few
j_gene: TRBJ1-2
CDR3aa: CASSHPTGVFYGYTF
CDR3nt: TGTGCCAGCAGCCACCCGACAGGGGTTTTCTATGGCTACACCTTC

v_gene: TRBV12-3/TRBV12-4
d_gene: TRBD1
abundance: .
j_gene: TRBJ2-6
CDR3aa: CASSPMTGMSRSGVNVLTF
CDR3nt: TGTGCCAGCAGTCCCATGACAGGGATGAGCCGCTCTGGGGTCAACGTCCTGACTTTC

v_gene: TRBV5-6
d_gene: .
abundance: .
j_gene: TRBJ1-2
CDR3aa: CASSLVPITYGYTF
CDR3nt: TGTGCCAGCAGCTTGGTACCGATCACCTATGGCTACACCTTC

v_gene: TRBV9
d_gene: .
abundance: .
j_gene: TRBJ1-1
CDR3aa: CASSVVGNQAFF
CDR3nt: TGTGCCAGCAGCGTAGTCGGGAATCAGGCTTTCTTT

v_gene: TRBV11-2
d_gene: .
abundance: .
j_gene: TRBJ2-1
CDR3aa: CASSRTGVGEQFF
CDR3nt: TGTGCCAGCAGCAGGACTGGGGTCGGTGAGCAGTTCTTC

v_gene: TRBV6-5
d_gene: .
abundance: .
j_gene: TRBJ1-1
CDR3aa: CASSVEGRNTEAFF
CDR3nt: TGTGCCAGCAGTGTAGAAGGGCGGAACACTGAAGCTTTCTTT

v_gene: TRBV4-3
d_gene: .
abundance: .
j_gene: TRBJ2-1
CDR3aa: CASSLSNEQFF
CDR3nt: TGCGCCAGCAGCCTTTCCAATGAGCAGTTCTTC

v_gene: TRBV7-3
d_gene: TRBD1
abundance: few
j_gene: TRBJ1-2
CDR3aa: CASRSGTGGFYGYTF
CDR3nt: TGTGCCAGCAGGTCCGGGACAGGGGGTTTCTATGGCTACACCTTC

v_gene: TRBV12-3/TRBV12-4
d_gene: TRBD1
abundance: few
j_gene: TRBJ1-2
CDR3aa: CASSYRGQARGGYTF
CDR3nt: TGTGCCAGCAGTTACCGTGGACAGGCCAGGGGGGGCTACACCTTC